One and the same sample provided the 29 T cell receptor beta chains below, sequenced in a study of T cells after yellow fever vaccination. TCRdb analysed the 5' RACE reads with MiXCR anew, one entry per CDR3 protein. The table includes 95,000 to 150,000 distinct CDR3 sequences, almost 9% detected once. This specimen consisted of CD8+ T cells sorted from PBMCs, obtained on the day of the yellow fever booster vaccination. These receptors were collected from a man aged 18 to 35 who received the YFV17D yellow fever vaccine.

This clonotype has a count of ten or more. The CDR3 nucleotides read TGTGCCAGCAGCTTGACCGGGACAGGGATTTCTGGGGAGCTGTTTTTT. Its protein product is CASSLTGTGISGELFF. This chain uses TRBV9 with TRBJ2-2; 9 bases align to TRBD1. CDR3 length equals 16 residues. The ends lost 4 bases at V and 8 bases at J; junction bases unmatched: 12. Per germline, CDR1 SGDLS and CDR2 YYNGEE.

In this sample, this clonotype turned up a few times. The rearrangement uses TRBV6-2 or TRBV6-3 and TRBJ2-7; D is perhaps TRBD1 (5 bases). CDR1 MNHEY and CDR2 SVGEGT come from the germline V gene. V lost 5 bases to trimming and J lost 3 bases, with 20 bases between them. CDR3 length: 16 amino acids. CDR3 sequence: CASSTLPGLLDYEQYV. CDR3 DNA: TGTGCCAGCAGTACGCTCCCAGGGCTTTTGGACTACGAGCAGTACGTC.

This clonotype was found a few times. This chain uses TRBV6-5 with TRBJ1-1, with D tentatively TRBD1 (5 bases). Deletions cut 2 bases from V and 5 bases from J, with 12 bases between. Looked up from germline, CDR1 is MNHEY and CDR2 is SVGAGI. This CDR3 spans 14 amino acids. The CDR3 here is CASSYRDAKTEAFF. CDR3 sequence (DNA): TGTGCCAGCAGTTACCGGGACGCTAAAACTGAAGCTTTCTTT.

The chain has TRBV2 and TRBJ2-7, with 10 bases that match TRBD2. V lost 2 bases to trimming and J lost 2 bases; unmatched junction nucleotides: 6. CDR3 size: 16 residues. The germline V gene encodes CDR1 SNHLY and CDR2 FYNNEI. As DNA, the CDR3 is TGTGCCAGCAGTGAACCCAGCGGGGGGGCTGCCTACGAGCAGTACTTC. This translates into CASSEPSGGAAYEQYF.

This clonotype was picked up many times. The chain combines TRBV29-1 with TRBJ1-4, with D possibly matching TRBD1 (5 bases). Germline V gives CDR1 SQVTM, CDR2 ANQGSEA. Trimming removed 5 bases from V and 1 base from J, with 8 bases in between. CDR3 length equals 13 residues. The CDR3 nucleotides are TGCAGCGTTTCCAGGGAAACTAATGAAAAACTGTTTTTT. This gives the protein CSVSRETNEKLFF.

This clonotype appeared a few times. CDR3 residues: CASSPTGRSNYGYTF. CDR3 in DNA: TGCGCCAGCAGCCCGACAGGGCGATCAAACTATGGCTACACCTTC. The J gene is TRBJ1-2, the V gene TRBV4-1; 7 positions match TRBD1. Germline CDR1 reads MGHRA; CDR2 reads YSYEKL. The CDR3 is 15 amino acids. J lost 2 bases, V lost 4 bases, and 7 bases had no gene match.

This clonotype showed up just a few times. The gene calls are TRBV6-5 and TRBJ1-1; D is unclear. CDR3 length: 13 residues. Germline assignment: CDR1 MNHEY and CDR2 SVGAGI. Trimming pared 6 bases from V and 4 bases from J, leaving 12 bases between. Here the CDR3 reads CASRPLWATEAFF. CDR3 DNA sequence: TGTGCCAGCAGACCGTTATGGGCCACTGAAGCTTTCTTT.

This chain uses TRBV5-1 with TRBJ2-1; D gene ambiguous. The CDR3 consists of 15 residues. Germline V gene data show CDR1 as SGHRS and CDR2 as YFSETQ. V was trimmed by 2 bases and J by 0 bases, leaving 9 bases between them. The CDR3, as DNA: TGCGCCAGCAGCTTTGGAGAGAGCTCCTACAATGAGCAGTTCTTC. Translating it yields CASSFGESSYNEQFF.

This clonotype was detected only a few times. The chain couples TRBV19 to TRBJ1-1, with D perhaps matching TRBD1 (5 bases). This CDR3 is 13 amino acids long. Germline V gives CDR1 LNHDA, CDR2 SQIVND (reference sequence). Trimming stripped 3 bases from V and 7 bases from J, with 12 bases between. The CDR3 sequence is CASSIGTLFEAFF. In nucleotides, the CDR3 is TGTGCCAGTAGTATCGGGACGCTTTTTGAAGCTTTCTTT.

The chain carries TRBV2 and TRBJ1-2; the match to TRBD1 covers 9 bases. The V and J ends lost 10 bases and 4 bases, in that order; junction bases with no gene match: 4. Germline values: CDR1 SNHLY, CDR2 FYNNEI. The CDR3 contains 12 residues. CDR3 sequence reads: CATHRGPYGYTF. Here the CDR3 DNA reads TGTGCCACCCACAGGGGGCCCTATGGCTACACCTTC.

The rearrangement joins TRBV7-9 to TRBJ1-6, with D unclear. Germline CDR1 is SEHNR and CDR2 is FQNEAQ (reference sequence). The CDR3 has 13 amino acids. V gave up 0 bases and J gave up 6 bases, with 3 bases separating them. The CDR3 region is CASSLAFNSPLHF. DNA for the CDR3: TGTGCCAGCAGCTTAGCGTTTAATTCACCCCTCCACTTT.

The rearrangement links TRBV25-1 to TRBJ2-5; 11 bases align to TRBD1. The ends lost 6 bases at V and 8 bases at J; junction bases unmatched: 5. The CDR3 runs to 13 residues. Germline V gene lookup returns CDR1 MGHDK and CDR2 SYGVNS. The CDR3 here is CASSPGQGGTQYF. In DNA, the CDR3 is TGTGCCAGCAGCCCGGGACAGGGGGGAACCCAGTACTTC.

The CDR3 nucleotides are TGCAGTGCTTCTCCGGGACAGGCATACCCCCTAGGCACGCAGTATTTT. As protein: CSASPGQAYPLGTQYF. V gene TRBV20-1 combines with J gene TRBJ2-3; 8 positions match TRBD1. The CDR3 extends over 16 amino acids. Trimming removed 5 bases from V and 9 bases from J; junction bases left unmatched: 19. CDR1 DFQATT and CDR2 SNEGSKA come from the germline V gene (reference sequence).

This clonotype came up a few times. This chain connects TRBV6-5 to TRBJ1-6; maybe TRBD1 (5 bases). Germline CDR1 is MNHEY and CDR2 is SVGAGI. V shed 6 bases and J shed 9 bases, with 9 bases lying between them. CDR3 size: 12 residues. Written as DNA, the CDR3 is TGTGCCAGCAGCAGGGATCGTTCACCCCTCCACTTT. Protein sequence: CASSRDRSPLHF.

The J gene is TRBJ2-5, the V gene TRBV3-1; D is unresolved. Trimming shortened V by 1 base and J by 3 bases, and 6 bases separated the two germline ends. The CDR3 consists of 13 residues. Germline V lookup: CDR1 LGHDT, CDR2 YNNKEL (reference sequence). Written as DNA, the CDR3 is TGTGCCAGCAGCCAAGTCGATGAAGAGACCCAGTACTTC. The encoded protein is CASSQVDEETQYF.

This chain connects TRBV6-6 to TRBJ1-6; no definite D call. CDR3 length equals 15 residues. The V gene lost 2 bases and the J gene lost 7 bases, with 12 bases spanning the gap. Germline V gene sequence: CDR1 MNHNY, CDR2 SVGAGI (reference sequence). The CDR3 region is CASSYRAPWNSPLHF. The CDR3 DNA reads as TGTGCCAGCAGTTACAGGGCGCCATGGAATTCACCCCTCCACTTT.

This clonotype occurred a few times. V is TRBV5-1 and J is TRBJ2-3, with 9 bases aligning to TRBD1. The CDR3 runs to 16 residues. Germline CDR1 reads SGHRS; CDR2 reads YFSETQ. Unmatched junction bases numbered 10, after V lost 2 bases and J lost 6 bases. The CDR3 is CASSFTGTGIFDTQYF. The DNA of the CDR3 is TGCGCCAGCAGCTTCACCGGGACAGGGATTTTTGATACGCAGTATTTT.

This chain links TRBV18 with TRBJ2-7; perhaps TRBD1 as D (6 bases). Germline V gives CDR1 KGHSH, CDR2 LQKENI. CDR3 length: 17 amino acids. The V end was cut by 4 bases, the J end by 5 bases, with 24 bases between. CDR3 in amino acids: CASSLTAPGHFPNEQYV. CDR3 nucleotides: TGTGCCAGCTCACTAACTGCTCCGGGACATTTCCCCAACGAGCAGTACGTC.

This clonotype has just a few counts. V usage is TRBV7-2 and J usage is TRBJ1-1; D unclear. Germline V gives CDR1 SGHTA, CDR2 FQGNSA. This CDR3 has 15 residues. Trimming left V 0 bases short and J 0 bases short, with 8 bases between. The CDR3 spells CASSLARGMNTEAFF. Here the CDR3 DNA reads TGTGCCAGCAGCTTAGCTCGGGGAATGAACACTGAAGCTTTCTTT.

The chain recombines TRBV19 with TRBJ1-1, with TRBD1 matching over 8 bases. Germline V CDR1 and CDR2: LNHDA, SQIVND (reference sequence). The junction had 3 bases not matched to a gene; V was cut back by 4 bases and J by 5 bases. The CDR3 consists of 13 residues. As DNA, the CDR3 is TGTGCCAGTAGTACAGGGGGCTGGACTGAAGCTTTCTTT. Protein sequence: CASSTGGWTEAFF.

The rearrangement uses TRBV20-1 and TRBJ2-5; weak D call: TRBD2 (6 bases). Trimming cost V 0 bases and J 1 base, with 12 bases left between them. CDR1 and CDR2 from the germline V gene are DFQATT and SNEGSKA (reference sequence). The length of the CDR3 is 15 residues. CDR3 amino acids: CSARDGGTGQETQYF. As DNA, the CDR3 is TGCAGTGCTAGAGACGGAGGGACGGGCCAAGAGACCCAGTACTTC.

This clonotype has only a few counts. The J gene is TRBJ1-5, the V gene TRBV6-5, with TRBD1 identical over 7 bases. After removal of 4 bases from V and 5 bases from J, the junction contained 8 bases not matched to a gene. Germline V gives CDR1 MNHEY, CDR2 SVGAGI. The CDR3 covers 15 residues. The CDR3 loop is CASSSIGGGDQPQHF. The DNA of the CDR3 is TGTGCCAGCAGTTCCATCGGAGGGGGCGATCAGCCCCAGCATTTT.

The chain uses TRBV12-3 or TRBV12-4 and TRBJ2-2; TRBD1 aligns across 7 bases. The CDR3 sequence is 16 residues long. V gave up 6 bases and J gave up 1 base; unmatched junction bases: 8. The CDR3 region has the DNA TGTGCCAGCAGCCCCCCGACAGGGCGGAACACCGGGGAGCTGTTTTTT. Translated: CASSPPTGRNTGELFF.

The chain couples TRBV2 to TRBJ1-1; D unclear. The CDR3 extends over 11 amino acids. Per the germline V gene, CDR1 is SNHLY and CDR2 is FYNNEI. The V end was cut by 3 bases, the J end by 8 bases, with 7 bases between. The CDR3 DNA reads TGTGCCAGCAGTGATCGGCGGGAAGCTTTCTTT. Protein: CASSDRREAFF.

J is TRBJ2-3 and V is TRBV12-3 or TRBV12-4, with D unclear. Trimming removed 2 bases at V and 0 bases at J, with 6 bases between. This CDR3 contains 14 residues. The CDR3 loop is CASSLTASTDTQYF. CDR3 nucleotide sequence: TGTGCCAGCAGTTTAACGGCTAGCACAGATACGCAGTATTTT.

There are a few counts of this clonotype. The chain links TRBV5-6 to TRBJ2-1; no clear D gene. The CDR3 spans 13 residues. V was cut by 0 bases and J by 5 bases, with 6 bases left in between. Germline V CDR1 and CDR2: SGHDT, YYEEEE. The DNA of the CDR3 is TGTGCCAGCAGCTTGGCTCTTAACAATGAGCAGTTCTTC. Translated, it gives CASSLALNNEQFF.

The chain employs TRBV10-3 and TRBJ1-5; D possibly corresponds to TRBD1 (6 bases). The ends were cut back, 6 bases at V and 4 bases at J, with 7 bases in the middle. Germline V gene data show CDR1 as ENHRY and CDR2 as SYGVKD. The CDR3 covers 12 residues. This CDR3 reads CAISQGNQPQHF. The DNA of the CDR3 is TGTGCCATCAGCCAGGGGAATCAGCCCCAGCATTTT.

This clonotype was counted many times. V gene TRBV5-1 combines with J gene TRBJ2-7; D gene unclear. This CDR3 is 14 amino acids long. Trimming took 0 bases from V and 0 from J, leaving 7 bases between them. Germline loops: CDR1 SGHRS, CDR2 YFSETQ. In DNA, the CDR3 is TGCGCCAGCAGCTTGGGACGAAGCTCCTACGAGCAGTACTTC. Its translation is CASSLGRSSYEQYF.

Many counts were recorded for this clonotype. CDR3 nucleotides: TGCGCCAGCAGCCAAGGGACAGGTCGGACCGGGGAGCTGTTTTTT. This codes for CASSQGTGRTGELFF. V gene TRBV4-3 combines with J gene TRBJ2-2, with 7 bases identical to TRBD1. There are 15 residues in the CDR3. Germline loops: CDR1 LGHNA, CDR2 YSLEER. The junction had 4 bases not matched to a gene; V was cut back by 1 base and J by 5 bases.